What follows describes a single TCR beta chain. Its target is not known. Assay: immunoSEQ multiplex PCR; the TCRdb copy retains only in-frame clones and omits some. The sample includes 130,000 or so clones, 94% of them seen just once. This sample stems from a study of T cell responses to AZD1222 COVID-19 vaccine. Study details: Some second doses came at about 4 weeks and others at about 12 weeks; these were pooled.

With 6 bases clipped from V and 3 bases from J, the junction kept 2 bases outside the gene matches. The CDR3 spans 14 residues. Germline V CDR1 and CDR2: MNHEY, SVGAGI. Study-wide points: Most donors were white British, females outnumbered males, and clonal diversity was possibly underestimated. Vaccination with two AZD1222 doses was followed by a rise in Spike-specific TCR breadth and depth. Reportedly, close to half of spike-specific TCRs are directed against unmutated variant regions.

The sequence derives from an adult in good health. The chain employs TRBV6-5 and TRBJ2-5; 12 bases align to TRBD2. This specimen was peripheral blood, taken on day 0 of AZD1222 vaccination. The chain's CDR3 is CASRRLAGEETQYF. Written as DNA, the CDR3 is TGTGCCAGCAGAAGACTAGCGGGAGAAGAGACCCAGTACTTC.